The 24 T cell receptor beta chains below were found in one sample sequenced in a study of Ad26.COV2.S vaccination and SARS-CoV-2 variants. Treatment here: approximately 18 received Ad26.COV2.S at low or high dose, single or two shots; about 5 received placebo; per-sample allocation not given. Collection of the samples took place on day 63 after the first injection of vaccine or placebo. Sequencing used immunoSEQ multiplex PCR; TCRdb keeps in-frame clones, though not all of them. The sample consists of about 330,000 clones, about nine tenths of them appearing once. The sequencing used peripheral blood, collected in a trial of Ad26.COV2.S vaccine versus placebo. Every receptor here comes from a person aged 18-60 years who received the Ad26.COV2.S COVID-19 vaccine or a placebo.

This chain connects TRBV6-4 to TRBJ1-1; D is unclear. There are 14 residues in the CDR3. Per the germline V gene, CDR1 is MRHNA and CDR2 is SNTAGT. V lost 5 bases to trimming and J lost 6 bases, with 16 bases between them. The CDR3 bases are TGTGCCAGCAGTACCACTCGTGGAGGCTCTGAAGCTTTCTTT. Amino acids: CASSTTRGGSEAFF.

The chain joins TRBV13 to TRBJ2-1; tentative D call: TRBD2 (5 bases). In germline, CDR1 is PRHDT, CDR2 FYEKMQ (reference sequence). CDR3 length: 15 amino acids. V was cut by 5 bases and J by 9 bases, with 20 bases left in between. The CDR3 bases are TGTGCCAGCAGCGGCCGGGGAGTCGGGCTTCCTGAGCAGTTCTTC. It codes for CASSGRGVGLPEQFF.

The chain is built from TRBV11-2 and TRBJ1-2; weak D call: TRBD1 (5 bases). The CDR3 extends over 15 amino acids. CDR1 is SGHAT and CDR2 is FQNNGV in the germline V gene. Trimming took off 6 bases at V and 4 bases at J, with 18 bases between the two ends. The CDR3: CASRSLRARAYGYTF. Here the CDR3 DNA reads TGTGCCAGCAGAAGCTTAAGGGCCAGGGCCTATGGCTACACCTTC.

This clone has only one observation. In nucleotides, the CDR3 is TGTGCCTCCAAAGGAGGCCCTAACACTGAAGCTTTCTTT. Its protein is CASKGGPNTEAFF. This sequence joins TRBV30 and TRBJ1-1; D unresolved. The CDR3 loop spans 13 amino acids. With 7 bases removed from V and 2 bases from J, the gap between germline ends came to 14 bases. CDR1 GTSNPN and CDR2 SVGIG come from the germline V gene (reference sequence).

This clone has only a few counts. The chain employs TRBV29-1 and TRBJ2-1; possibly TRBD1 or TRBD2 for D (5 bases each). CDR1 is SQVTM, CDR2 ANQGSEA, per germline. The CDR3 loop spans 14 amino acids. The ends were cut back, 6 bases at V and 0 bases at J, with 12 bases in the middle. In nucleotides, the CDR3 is TGCAGCGTGGGGGAAGGGGTCTCCTACAATGAGCAGTTCTTC. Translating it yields CSVGEGVSYNEQFF.

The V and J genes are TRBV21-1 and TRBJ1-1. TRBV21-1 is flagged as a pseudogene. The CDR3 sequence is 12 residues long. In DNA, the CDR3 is TGTGCCAGCAGCAAATATGGTCGTGAAGCTTTCTTT. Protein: CASSKYGREAFF.

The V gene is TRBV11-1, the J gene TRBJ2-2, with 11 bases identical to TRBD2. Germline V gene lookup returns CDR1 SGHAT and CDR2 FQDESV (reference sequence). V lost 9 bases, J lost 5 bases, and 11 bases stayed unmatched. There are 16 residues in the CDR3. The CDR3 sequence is CASTLAGGGPTGELFF. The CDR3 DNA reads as TGTGCCAGTACTCTAGCGGGAGGAGGACCAACCGGGGAGCTGTTTTTT.

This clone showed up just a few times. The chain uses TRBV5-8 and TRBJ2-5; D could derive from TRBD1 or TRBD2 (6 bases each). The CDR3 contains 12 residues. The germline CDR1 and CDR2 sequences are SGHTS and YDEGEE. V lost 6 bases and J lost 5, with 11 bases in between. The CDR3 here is CASTGDSETQYF. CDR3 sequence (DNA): TGTGCCAGCACAGGGGACTCGGAGACCCAGTACTTC.

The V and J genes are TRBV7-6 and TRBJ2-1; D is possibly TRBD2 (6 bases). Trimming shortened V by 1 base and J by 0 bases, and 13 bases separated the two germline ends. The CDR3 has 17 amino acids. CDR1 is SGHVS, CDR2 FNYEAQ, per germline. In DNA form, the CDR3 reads TGTGCCAGCAGCTTAGAGCTAGCGCGGAGCTCCTACAATGAGCAGTTCTTC. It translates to CASSLELARSSYNEQFF.

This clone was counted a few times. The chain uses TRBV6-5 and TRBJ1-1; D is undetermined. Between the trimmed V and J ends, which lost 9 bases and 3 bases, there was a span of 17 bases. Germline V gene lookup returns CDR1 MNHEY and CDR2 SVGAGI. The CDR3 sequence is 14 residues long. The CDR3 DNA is TGTGCCAGTAGGGAGTGGCAGGACGACACTGAAGCTTTCTTT. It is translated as CASREWQDDTEAFF.

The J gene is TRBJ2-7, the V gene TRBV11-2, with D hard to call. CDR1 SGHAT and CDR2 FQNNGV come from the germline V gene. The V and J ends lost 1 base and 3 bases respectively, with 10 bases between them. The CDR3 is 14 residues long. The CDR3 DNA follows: TGTGCCAGCAGCTTAGGGACCTCCTACTACGAGCAGTACTTC. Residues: CASSLGTSYYEQYF.

The CDR3: CASSFRQDGYGYTF. The CDR3 region has the DNA TGTGCCAGCAGCTTCCGCCAGGACGGCTATGGCTACACCTTC. The V gene is TRBV11-2, the J gene TRBJ1-2, with unresolved D. Germline CDR1 is SGHAT and CDR2 is FQNNGV. The V and J ends lost 3 bases and 4 bases respectively, with 12 bases between them. The CDR3 runs to 14 residues.

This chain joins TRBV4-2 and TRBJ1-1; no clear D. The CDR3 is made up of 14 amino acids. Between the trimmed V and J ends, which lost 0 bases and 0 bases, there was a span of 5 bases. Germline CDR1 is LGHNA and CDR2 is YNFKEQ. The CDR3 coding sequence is TGTGCCAGCAGCCAAGATGAGCTGAACACTGAAGCTTTCTTT. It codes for CASSQDELNTEAFF.

CDR3 bases: TGTGCCAGCAGCTTGGTAGGGGGAGGTGACTATGGCTACACCTTC. Translation: CASSLVGGGDYGYTF. The chain employs TRBV5-6 and TRBJ1-2; a possible D gene is TRBD1 (6 bases). V lost 0 bases and J lost 3, with 12 bases in between. The CDR3 is made up of 15 amino acids. Germline CDR1 reads SGHDT; CDR2 reads YYEEEE.

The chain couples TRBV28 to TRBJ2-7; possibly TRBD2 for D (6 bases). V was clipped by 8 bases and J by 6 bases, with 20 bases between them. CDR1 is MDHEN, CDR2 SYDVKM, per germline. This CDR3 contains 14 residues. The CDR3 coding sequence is TGTGCCAGCTCGGGGGACCCTTCGGCGGGCGAGCAGTACGTC. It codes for CASSGDPSAGEQYV.

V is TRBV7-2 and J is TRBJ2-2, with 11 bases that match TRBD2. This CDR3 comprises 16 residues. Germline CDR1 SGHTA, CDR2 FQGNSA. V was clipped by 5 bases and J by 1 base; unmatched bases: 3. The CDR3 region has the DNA TGTGCCAGCAGCCTCACTAGCGGGGGGAACACCGGGGAGCTGTTTTTT. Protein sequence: CASSLTSGGNTGELFF.

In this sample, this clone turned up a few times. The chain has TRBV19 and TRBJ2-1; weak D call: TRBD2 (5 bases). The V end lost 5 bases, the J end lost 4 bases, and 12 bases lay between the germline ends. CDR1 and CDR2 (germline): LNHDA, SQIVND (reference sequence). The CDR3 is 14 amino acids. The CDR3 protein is CASSPTTYYNEQFF. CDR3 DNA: TGTGCCAGTAGTCCGACTACCTATTACAATGAGCAGTTCTTC. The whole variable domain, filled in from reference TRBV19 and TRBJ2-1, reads DGGITQSPKYLFRKEGQNVTLSCEQNLNHDAMYWYRQDPGQGLRLIYYSQIVNDFQKGDIAEGYSVSREKKESFPLTVTSAQKNPTAFYLCASSPTTYYNEQFFGPGTRLTVL.

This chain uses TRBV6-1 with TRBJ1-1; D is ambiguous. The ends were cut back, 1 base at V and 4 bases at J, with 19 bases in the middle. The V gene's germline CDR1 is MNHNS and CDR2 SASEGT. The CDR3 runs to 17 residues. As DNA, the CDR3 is TGTGCCAGCAGTGAAGAGAACACTGGTGACTGGGGCACTGAAGCTTTCTTT. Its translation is CASSEENTGDWGTEAFF.

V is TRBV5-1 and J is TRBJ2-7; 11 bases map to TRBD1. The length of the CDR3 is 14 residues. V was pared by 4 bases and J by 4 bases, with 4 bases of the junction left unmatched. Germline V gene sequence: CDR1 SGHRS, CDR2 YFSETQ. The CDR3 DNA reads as TGCGCCAGCAGCCCGGGGACAGGGGGATACGAGCAGTACTTC. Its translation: CASSPGTGGYEQYF.

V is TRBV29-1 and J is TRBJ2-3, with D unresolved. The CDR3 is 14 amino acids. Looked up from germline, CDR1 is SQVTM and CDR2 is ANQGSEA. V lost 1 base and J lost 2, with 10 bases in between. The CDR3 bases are TGCAGCGTTGAAGCGGTGGAGTACACAGATACGCAGTATTTT. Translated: CSVEAVEYTDTQYF.

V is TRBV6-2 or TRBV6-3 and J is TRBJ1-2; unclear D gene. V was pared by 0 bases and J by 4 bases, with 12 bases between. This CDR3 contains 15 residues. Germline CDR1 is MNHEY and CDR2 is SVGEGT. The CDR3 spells CASSYSRLRIYGYTF. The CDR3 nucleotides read TGTGCCAGCAGTTACTCGAGACTGAGAATCTATGGCTACACCTTC.

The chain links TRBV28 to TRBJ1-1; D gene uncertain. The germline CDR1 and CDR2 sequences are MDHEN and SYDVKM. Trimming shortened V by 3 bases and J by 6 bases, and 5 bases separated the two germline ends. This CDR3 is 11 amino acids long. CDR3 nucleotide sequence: TGTGCCAGCAGTTTGCTAGCTGAAGCTTTCTTT. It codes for CASSLLAEAFF.

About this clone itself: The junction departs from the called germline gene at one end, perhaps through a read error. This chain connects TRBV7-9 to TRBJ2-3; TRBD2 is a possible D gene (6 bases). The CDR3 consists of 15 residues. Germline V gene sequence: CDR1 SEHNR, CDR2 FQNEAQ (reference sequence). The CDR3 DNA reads TGTGCCAGCAGCGTAGCGGACTTTACCACAGATACGCAGTATTTT. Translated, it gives CASSVADFTTDTQYF. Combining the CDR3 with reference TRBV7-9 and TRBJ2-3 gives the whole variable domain DTGVSQNPRHKITKRGQNVTFRCDPISEHNRLYWYRQTLGQGPEFLTYFQNEAQLEKSRLLSDRFSAERPKGSFSTLEIQRTEQGDSAMYLCASSVADFTTDTQYFGPGTRLTVL.

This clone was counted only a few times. In DNA, the CDR3 is TGTGCCAGCAGCCAGACGAATGAAAAACTGTTTTTT. The encoded protein is CASSQTNEKLFF. The genes are TRBV3-1 (or the pseudogene TRBV3-2) and TRBJ1-4; no firm D call. V was trimmed by 3 bases and J by 5 bases, leaving 4 bases between them. From germline, CDR1 is LGHDT and CDR2 YNNKEL (reference sequence). The CDR3 covers 12 residues.